This T cell receptor (beta chain) was sequenced in a study of identical twins. TCRdb passed the 5' RACE reads through MiXCR, listing each CDR3 protein once. The sample carries 470,000 or so distinct CDR3 sequences, 20% to 25% recorded once. The germline gives CDR1 LGHDT, CDR2 YNNKEL (reference sequence). This CDR3 is 16 amino acids long. The V gene lost 4 bases and the J gene lost 4 bases, with 19 bases spanning the gap. The same data also went into a second study, on T cells expressing NK-cell markers.

The sample was CD4+ T cells sorted from blood. The V and J genes are TRBV3-1 and TRBJ2-5, with a tentative D call TRBD1 (5 bases). The receptor comes from a woman aged 18-35 years in good health. DNA for the CDR3: TGTGCCAGCAGCCTCCAATGGGGCGGTAGGGGAGAGACCCAGTACTTC. This gives the protein CASSLQWGGRGETQYF.